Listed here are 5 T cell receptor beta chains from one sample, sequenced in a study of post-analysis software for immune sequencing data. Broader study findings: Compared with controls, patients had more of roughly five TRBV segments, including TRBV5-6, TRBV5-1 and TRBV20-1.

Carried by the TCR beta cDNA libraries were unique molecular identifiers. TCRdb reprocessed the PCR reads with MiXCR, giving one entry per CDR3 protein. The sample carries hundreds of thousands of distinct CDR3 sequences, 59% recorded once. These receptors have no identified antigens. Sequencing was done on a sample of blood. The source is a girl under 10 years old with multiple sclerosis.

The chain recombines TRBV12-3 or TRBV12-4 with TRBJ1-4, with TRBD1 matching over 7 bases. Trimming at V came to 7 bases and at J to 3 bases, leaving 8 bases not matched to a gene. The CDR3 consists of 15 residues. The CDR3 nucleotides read TGTGCCAGCACCATTGGGGGGACAGCTAATGAAAAACTGTTTTTT. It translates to CASTIGGTANEKLFF.

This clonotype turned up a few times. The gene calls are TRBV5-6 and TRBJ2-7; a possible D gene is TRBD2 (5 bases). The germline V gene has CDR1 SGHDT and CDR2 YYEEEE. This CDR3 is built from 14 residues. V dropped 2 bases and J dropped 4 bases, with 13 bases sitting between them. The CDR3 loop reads CASSLADWAYEQYF. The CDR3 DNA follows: TGTGCCAGCAGCTTAGCGGACTGGGCTTACGAGCAGTACTTC. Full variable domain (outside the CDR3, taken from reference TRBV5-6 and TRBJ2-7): DAGVTQSPTHLIKTRGQQVTLRCSPKSGHDTVSWYQQALGQGPQFIFQYYEEEERQRGNFPDRFSGHQFPNYSSELNVNALLLGDSALYLCASSLADWAYEQYFGPGTRLTVT.

Written as DNA, the CDR3 is TGCAGTGCTAGGAGCCGGGCTATCTCCTACAATGAGCAGTTCTTC. It yields the protein CSARSRAISYNEQFF. V gene TRBV20-1 combines with J gene TRBJ2-1, with D unclear. Per germline, CDR1 DFQATT and CDR2 SNEGSKA (reference sequence). V lost 3 bases and J lost 0, with 12 bases in between. The CDR3 has 15 amino acids.

CDR3 DNA sequence: TGTGCCATCAGTACCGCGGGAGCTTCGAACACCGGGGAGCTGTTTTTT. Protein sequence: CAISTAGASNTGELFF. The chain combines TRBV10-3 with TRBJ2-2, with TRBD2 matching over 7 bases. With V trimmed by 5 bases and J by 0 bases, 6 bases remained unmatched. The CDR3 has 16 amino acids. CDR1 is ENHRY, CDR2 SYGVKD, per germline.

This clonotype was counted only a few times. The CDR3 spells CSGGHSYEQYF. CDR3 nucleotide sequence: TGCAGCGGGGGCCACTCCTACGAGCAGTACTTC. The V and J genes are TRBV29-1 and TRBJ2-7; maybe TRBD1 (5 bases). Germline values: CDR1 SQVTM, CDR2 ANQGSEA. The germline V and J ends were trimmed by 7 bases and 0 bases, with 7 bases remaining between them. This CDR3 region has 11 residues.